These T cell receptor beta chains were read from a single sample in a study of OX40 agonist ivuxolimab in advanced cancers. Produced via immunoSEQ multiplex PCR; TCRdb's table is partial and in-frame only. The repertoire includes tens of thousands of clones, more than 70% of them detected once, and 10% sits in the top ten. The sample consisted of CD4+ or CD8+ T cells sorted from blood, taken in a trial of the OX40 agonist ivuxolimab. These receptors were collected from an adult with an advanced solid tumor such as melanoma, head and neck, liver or kidney cancer. CDR3s include the opening cysteine and the closing phenylalanine or tryptophan. A D gene is named only where the DNA matches it firmly. Only part of the rows carry a size: once, few, many, or a class if the clone is expanded.

TRBJ1-2	TRBV6-5	NA	few	CASSYGGGDGYTF	TGTGCCAGCAGTTACGGAGGAGGGGATGGCTACACCTTC
TRBJ2-7	TRBV7-2	NA	NA	CASSGGLLYEQYF	TGTGCCAGCAGTGGGGGGTTACTCTACGAGCAGTACTTC
TRBJ2-5	TRBV28	NA	NA	CASTRALPGEQYF	TGTGCCAGCACTCGGGCTCTCCCCGGGGAGCAGTACTTC
TRBJ2-7	TRBV19	TRBD2	NA	CASSPTSGESYEQYF	TGTGCCAGTAGCCCGACTAGCGGGGAGTCCTACGAGCAGTACTTC
TRBJ1-2	TRBV6-6	NA	once	CASSYRDQGWGYTF	TGTGCCAGCAGTTACAGAGACCAAGGGTGGGGCTACACCTTC
TRBJ2-2	TRBV18	NA	NA	CASSPPRAQRDAGELFF	TGTGCCAGCTCACCCCCGAGGGCCCAACGGGACGCCGGGGAGCTGTTTTTT
TRBJ2-5	TRBV11-2	NA	once	CASSLGGGPSTETQYF	TGTGCCAGCAGCTTAGGGGGTGGACCGTCGACGGAGACCCAGTACTTC
TRBJ1-1	TRBV29-1	NA	once	CSVEGRSRLSGTEAFF	TGCAGCGTTGAAGGGAGGTCGAGGTTGAGCGGCACTGAAGCTTTCTTT
TRBJ2-5	TRBV14	TRBD2	NA	CASSHPPGLHPETQYF	TGTGCCAGCAGCCACCCTCCGGGACTACATCCAGAGACCCAGTACTTC
TRBJ2-6	TRBV5-1	TRBD1	NA	CASSWTGGSSGANVLTF	TGCGCCAGCAGCTGGACAGGCGGCAGCTCTGGGGCCAACGTCCTGACTTTC
TRBJ1-1	TRBV30	TRBD1	NA	CACQGVNTEAFF	TGTGCCTGCCAGGGGGTTAACACTGAAGCTTTCTTT